This TCR beta chain is drawn from a study of cytomegalovirus exposure and HLA in healthy donors. Across the study: Approximately 85 million unique TCRs from HLA-typed donors were held in an early data release. Findings and caveats of the study: Some TCR beta chains (roughly 160 of them) were listed as cytomegalovirus-associated.

60 Vbeta and 13 Jbeta primers were used in PCR. Produced via immunoSEQ multiplex PCR; TCRdb's table is partial and in-frame only. The sample records about 170,000 clones, roughly 70% being singletons. Comment on this clone: The antigen remains unidentified.

Germline-derived CDR1 and CDR2 are SGDLS and YYNGEE. Deletions cut 4 bases from V and 8 bases from J, with 9 bases between. The CDR3 spans 12 residues. V usage is TRBV9 and J usage is TRBJ2-2, with a possible D match to TRBD1 (5 bases). This TCR was sampled from a girl aged 10 to 17 in good health and CMV-seronegative. Sequenced input: PBMCs. CDR3 sequence reads: CASSLRQGELFF. The CDR3 coding sequence is TGTGCCAGCAGCCTCAGACAGGGGGAGCTGTTTTTT.